The source of this TCR beta chain is a study of preoperative IRX-2 immunotherapy in early breast cancer. The method was immunoSEQ multiplex PCR; TCRdb's version includes in-frame clones alone and lacks a portion of them. This sample has about 24,000 clones, with 70% to 90% found just once. The treatment was: preoperative locoregional IRX-2 cytokine immunotherapy. Patients received preoperative, locoregional IRX-2 cytokine immunotherapy in a phase Ib study. V lost 0 bases and J 9 bases, leaving 6 bases between the germline ends. The CDR3 covers 12 residues. The germline CDR1 and CDR2 sequences are MNHNS and SASEGT.

V is TRBV6-1 and J is TRBJ1-5; D uncertain. The clonotype was recovered from a human donor with breast cancer. Material: tumor tissue, obtained after IRX-2 immunotherapy. The CDR3 DNA follows: TGTGCCAGCAGTGAAGCTCCCAGGCCCCAGCATTTT. Its protein product is CASSEAPRPQHF.